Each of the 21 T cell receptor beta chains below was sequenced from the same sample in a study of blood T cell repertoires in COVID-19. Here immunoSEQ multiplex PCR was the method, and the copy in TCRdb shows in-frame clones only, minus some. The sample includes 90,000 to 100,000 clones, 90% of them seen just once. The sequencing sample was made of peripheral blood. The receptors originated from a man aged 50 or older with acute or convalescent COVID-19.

The CDR3 coding sequence is TGTGCCAGCAGCTTGGCCGGTCGAGGGACCGGGGAGCTGTTTTTT. This gives the protein CASSLAGRGTGELFF. The genes are TRBV5-8 and TRBJ2-2; a possible D gene is TRBD2 (5 bases). Germline CDR1 reads SGHTS; CDR2 reads YDEGEE. The CDR3 loop spans 15 amino acids. The germline V and J ends were trimmed by 0 bases and 5 bases, with 11 bases remaining between them.

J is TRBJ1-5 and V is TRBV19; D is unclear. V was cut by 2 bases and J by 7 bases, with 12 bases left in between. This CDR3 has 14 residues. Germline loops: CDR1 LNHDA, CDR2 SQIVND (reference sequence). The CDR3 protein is CASSIRGLGQPQHF. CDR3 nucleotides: TGTGCCAGTAGTATAAGAGGGTTAGGACAGCCCCAGCATTTT. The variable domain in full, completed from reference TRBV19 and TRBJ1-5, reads DGGITQSPKYLFRKEGQNVTLSCEQNLNHDAMYWYRQDPGQGLRLIYYSQIVNDFQKGDIAEGYSVSREKKESFPLTVTSAQKNPTAFYLCASSIRGLGQPQHFGDGTRLSIL.

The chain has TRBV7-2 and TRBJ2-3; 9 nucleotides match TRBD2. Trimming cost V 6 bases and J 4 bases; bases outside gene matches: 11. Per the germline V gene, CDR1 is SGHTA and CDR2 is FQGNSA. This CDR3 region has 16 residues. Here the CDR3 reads CASSPGSGRNADTQYF. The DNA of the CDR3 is TGTGCCAGCAGTCCGGGGAGCGGGAGGAACGCAGATACGCAGTATTTT.

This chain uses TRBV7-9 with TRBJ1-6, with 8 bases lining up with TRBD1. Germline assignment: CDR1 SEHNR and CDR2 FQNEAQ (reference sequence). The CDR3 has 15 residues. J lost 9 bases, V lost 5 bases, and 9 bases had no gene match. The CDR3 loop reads CASSPEGQVASPLHF. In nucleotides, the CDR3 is TGTGCCAGCAGCCCCGAGGGACAGGTCGCTTCACCCCTCCACTTT.

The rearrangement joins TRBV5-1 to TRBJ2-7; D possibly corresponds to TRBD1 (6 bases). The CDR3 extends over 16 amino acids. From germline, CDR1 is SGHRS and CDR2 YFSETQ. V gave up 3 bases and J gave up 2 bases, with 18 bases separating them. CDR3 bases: TGCGCCAGCAGCTCCGAAGGGTTGGCAGGGGCCTACGAGCAGTACTTC. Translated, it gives CASSSEGLAGAYEQYF. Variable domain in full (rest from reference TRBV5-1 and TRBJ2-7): KAGVTQTPRYLIKTRGQQVTLSCSPISGHRSVSWYQQTPGQGLQFLFEYFSETQRNKGNFPGRFSGRQFSNSRSEMNVSTLELGDSALYLCASSSEGLAGAYEQYFGPGTRLTVT.

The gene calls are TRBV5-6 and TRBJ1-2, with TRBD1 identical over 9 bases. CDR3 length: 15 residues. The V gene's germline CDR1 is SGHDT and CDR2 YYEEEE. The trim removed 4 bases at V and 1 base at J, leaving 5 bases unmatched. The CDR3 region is CASSARDRVNYGYTF. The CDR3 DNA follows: TGTGCCAGCAGCGCCCGGGACAGGGTTAACTATGGCTACACCTTC.

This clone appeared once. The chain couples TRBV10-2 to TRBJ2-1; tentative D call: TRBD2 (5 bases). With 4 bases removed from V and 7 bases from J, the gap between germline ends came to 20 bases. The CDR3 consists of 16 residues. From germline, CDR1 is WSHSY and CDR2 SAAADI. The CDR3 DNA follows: TGCGCCAGCAGTGGGGATAAGTCTGGCAGAGGGAATGAGCAGTTCTTC. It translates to CASSGDKSGRGNEQFF.

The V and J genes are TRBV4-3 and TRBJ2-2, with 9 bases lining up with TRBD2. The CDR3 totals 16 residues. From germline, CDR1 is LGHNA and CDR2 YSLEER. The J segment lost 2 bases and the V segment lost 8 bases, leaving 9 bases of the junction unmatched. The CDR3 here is CASGLLAGLNTGELFF. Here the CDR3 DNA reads TGCGCCAGCGGACTGCTAGCGGGGTTAAACACCGGGGAGCTGTTTTTT.

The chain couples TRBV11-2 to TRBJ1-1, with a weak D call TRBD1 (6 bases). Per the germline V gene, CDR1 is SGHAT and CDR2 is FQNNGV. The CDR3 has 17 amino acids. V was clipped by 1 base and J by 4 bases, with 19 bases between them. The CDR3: CASSLGVRGKDPTEAFF. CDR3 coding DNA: TGTGCCAGCAGCTTAGGTGTCAGGGGAAAAGATCCCACTGAAGCTTTCTTT.

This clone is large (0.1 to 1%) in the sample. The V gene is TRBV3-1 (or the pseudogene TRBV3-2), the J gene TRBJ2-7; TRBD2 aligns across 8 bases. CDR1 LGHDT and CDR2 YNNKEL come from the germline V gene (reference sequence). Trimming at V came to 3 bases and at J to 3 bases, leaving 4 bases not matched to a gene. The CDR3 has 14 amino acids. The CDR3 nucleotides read TGTGCCAGCAGCCAGAGGGGACTAGACTACGAGCAGTACTTC. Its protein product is CASSQRGLDYEQYF.

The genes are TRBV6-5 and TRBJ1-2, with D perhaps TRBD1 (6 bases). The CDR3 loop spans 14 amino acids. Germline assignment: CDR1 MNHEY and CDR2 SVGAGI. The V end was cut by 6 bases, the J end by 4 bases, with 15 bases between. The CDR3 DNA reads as TGTGCCAGCAGACCCTATAGGGGGGGCTATGGCTACACCTTC. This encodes CASRPYRGGYGYTF.

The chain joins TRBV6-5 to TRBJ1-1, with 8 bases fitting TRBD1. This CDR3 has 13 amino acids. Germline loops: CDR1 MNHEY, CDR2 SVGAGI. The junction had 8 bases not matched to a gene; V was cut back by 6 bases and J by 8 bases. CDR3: CASRGSGTGEAFF. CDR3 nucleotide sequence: TGTGCCAGCAGGGGGTCGGGGACAGGAGAAGCTTTCTTT.

Here the CDR3 DNA reads TGTGCCAGCAGTTCATCTGGGGCCAACGTCCTGACTTTC. Protein: CASSSSGANVLTF. This rearrangement joins TRBV7-8 to TRBJ2-6; no definite D call. Trimming removed 6 bases at V and 1 base at J, with 4 bases between. The germline V gene encodes CDR1 SGHVS and CDR2 FQNEAQ. The length of the CDR3 is 13 residues.

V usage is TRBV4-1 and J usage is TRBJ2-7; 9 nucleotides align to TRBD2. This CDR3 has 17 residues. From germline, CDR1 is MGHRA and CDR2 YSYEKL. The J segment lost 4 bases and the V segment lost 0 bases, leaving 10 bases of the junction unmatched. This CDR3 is CASSQDPSGRFVYEQYF. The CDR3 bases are TGCGCCAGCAGCCAAGATCCCAGCGGGAGGTTCGTATACGAGCAGTACTTC.

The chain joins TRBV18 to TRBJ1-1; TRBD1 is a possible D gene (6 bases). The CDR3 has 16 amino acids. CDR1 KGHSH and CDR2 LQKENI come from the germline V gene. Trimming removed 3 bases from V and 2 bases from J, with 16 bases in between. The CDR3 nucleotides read TGTGCCAGCTCACCCAACGCCGGACAGTTTAACACTGAAGCTTTCTTT. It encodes CASSPNAGQFNTEAFF.

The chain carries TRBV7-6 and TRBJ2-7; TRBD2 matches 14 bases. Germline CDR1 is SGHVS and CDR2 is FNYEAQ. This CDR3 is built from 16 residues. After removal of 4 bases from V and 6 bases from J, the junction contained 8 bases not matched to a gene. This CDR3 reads CASSSPGLAGEGEQYF. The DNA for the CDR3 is TGTGCCAGCAGCTCCCCGGGACTAGCGGGGGAGGGCGAGCAGTACTTC.

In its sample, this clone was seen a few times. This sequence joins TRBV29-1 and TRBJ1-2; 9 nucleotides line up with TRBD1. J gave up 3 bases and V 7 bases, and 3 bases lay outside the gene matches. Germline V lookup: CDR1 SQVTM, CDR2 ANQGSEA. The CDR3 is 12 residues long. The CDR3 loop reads CSARTGDYGYTF. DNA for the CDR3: TGCAGCGCCCGGACAGGGGACTATGGCTACACCTTC.

The CDR3 DNA reads TGTGCCAGTAGTATGGAAGGGGGCGTCAATCAGCCCCAGCATTTT. Translating it yields CASSMEGGVNQPQHF. This chain joins TRBV19 and TRBJ1-5; TRBD1 aligns across 7 bases. The CDR3 contains 15 residues. The germline CDR1 and CDR2 sequences are LNHDA and SQIVND (reference sequence). V lost 3 bases and J lost 3; bases outside the gene matches: 5.

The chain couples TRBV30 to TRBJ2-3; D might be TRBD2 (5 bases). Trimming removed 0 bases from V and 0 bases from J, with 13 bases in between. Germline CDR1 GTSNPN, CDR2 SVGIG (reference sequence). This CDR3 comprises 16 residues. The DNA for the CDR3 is TGTGCCTGGAGTGTAAGGGCTAGCAGGAGCACAGATACGCAGTATTTT. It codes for CAWSVRASRSTDTQYF.

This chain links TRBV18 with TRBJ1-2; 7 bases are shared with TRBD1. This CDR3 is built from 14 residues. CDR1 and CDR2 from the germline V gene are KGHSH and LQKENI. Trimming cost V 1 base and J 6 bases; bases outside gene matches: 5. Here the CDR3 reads CASSPLTGSDGYTF. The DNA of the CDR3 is TGTGCCAGCTCACCACTGACAGGGAGCGATGGCTACACCTTC.

Here the CDR3 reads CASSVGLAGDNEQFF. DNA of the CDR3: TGTGCCAGCAGCGTGGGACTAGCGGGAGACAATGAGCAGTTCTTC. V gene TRBV9 combines with J gene TRBJ2-1, with 14 bases aligning to TRBD2. Germline CDR1 reads SGDLS; CDR2 reads YYNGEE. Losses at the gene ends were 2 bases for V and 5 bases for J; bases not matched to a gene: 0. The length of the CDR3 is 15 residues. Full variable domain (missing parts from reference TRBV9 and TRBJ2-1): DSGVTQTPKHLITATGQRVTLRCSPRSGDLSVYWYQQSLDQGLQFLIQYYNGEERAKGNILERFSAQQFPDLHSELNLSSLELGDSALYFCASSVGLAGDNEQFFGPGTRLTVL.